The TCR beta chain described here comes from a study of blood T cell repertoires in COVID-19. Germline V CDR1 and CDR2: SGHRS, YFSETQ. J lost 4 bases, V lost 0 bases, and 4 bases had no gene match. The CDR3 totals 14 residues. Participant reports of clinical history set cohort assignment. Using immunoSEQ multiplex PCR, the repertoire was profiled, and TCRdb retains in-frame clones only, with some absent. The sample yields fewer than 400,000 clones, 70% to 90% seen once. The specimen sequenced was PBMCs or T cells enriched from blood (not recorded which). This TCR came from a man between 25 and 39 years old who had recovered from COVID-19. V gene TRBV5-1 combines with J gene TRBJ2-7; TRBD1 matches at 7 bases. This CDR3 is CASSLVGTEYEQYF. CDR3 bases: TGCGCCAGCAGCTTGGTGGGGACAGAATACGAGCAGTACTTC.